This T cell receptor (beta chain) was recorded in a study of blood T cell repertoires in COVID-19. Study as a whole: Specimens from acute and convalescent COVID-19 originated in the United States, Italy and Spain. Sample material is recorded as cDNA or gDNA derived from T cells, B-cell-depleted T cells, or PBMCs.

CDR1 is KGHSH, CDR2 LQKENI, per germline. The CDR3 consists of 14 residues. V gave up 4 bases and J gave up 5 bases, with 15 bases separating them. TCRdb keeps only in-frame clones here, not all; method: immunoSEQ multiplex PCR. The sample yields 120,000 or so clones, over 65% seen once. The sample was peripheral blood. This chain links TRBV18 with TRBJ2-7; tentatively, D is TRBD1 (6 bases). This receptor was obtained from a human donor with acute or convalescent COVID-19. The donor label of this sample is uncertain. The chain's CDR3 is CASSQGQFLNEQYF. The CDR3 nucleotides read TGTGCCAGCTCACAAGGACAGTTTTTGAACGAGCAGTACTTC.